This TCR beta chain was sequenced in a study of tissue T cells after allogeneic stem cell transplantation. There are a few counts of this clone. Its antigen is currently unknown. Each gene name is a mouse one. With the read ending 1 residue before the CDR3 end, the germline J gene is used to fill in that end. General study findings and limits: Only a limited share of tissue TCRs appeared in blood or spleen.

The germline V gene has CDR1 GFQATS and CDR2 STVNSAI. Trimming removed 1 base from V and 0 bases from J, with 3 bases in between. CDR3 length: 13 residues. The assay was immunoSEQ multiplex PCR, and TCRdb's table has in-frame clones only and misses some. This sample yields just under 4,500 clones, of which roughly half are seen a single time; over 15% belongs to the top ten. Time point described: mouse harvest day 14 after allogeneic transplant. The graft held 10^6 splenic CD5+ T cells and 10^7 T-cell-depleted bone marrow cells. Tissues came from B6→BALB/c major-mismatch GVHD mice at day 7 or 14. Sequencing was done on a sample of lymph node tissue. This receptor was obtained from a female BALB/c mouse given C57BL/6 T cells with graft-versus-host disease after an allogeneic hematopoietic cell transplant. The chain recombines TRBV20 with TRBJ1-4; no clear D gene. CDR3 sequence: CGARGISNERLFF. CDR3 bases read: TGTGGTGCTAGGGGGATTTCCAACGAAAGATTATTT.